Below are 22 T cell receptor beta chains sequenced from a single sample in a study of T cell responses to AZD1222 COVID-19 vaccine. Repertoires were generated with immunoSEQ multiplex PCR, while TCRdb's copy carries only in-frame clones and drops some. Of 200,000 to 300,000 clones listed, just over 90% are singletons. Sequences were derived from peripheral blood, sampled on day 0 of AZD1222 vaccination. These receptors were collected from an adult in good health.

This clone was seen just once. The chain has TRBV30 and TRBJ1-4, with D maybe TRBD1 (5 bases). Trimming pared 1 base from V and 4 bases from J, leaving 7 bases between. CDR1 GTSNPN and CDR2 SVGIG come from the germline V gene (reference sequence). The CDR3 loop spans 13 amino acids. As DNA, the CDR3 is TGTGCCTGGAGTGGACAGTTTAATGAAAAACTGTTTTTT. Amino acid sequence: CAWSGQFNEKLFF. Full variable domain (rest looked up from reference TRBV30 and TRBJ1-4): SQTIHQWPATLVQPVGSPLSLECTVEGTSNPNLYWYRQAAGRGLQLLFYSVGIGQISSEVPQNLSASRPQDRQFILSSKKLLLSDSGFYLCAWSGQFNEKLFFGSGTQLSVL.

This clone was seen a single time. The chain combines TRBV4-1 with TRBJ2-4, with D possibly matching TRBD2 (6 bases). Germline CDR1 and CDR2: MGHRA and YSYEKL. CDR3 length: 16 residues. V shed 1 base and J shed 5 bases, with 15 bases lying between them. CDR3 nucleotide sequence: TGCGCCAGCAGCCAAGGTCGGGGGAGAGACGAAAACATTCAGTACTTC. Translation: CASSQGRGRDENIQYF.

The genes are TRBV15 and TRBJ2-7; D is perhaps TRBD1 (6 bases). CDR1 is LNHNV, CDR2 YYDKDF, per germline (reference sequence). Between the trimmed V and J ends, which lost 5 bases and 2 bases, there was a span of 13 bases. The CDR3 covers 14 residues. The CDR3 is CATSRTGNPYEQYF. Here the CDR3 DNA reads TGTGCCACCAGCCGTACAGGGAACCCCTACGAGCAGTACTTC.

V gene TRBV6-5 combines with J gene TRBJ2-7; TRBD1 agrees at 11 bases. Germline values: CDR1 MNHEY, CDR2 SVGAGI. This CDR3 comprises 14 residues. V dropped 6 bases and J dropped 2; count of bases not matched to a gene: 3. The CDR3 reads CASRPGQGAYEQYF. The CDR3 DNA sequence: TGTGCCAGCAGACCGGGACAGGGGGCCTACGAGCAGTACTTC.

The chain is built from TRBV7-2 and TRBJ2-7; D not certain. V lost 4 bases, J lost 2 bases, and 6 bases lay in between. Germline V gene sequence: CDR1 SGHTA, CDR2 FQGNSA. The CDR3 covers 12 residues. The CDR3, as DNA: TGTGCCAGCAGCTCTCTCCCCTACGAGCAGTACTTC. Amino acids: CASSSLPYEQYF. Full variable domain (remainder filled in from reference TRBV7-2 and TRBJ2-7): GAGVSQSPSNKVTEKGKDVELRCDPISGHTALYWYRQSLGQGLEFLIYFQGNSAPDKSGLPSDRFSAERTGGSVSTLTIQRTQQEDSAVYLCASSSLPYEQYFGPGTRLTVT.

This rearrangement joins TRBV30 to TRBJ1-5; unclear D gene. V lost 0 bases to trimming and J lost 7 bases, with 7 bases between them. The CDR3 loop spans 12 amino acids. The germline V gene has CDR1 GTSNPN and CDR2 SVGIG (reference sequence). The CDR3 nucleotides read TGTGCCTGGAGTGTGACGGGACAGCCCCAGCATTTT. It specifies CAWSVTGQPQHF.

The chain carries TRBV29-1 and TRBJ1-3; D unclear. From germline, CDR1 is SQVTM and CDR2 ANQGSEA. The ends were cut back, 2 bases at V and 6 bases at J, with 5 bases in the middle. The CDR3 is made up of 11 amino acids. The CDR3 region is CSVEKTNTIYF. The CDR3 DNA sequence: TGCAGCGTTGAAAAGACAAACACCATATATTTT. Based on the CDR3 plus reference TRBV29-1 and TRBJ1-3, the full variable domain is SAVISQKPSRDICQRGTSLTIQCQVDSQVTMMFWYRQQPGQSLTLIATANQGSEATYESGFVIDKFPISRPNLTFSTLTVSNMSPEDSSIYLCSVEKTNTIYFGEGSWLTVV.

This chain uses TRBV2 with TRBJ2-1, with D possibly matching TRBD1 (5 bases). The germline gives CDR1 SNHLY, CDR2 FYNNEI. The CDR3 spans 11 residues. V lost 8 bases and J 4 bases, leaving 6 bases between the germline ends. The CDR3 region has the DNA TGTGCCAGCGGGGCTTACAATGAGCAGTTCTTC. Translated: CASGAYNEQFF.

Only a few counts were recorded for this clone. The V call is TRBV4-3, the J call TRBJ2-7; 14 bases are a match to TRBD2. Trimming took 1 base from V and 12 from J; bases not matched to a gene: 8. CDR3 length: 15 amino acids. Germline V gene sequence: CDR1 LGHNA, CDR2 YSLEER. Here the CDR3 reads CASSQGTGTSGSPYF. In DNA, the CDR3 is TGCGCCAGCAGCCAAGGTACGGGGACTAGCGGGAGTCCGTACTTC.

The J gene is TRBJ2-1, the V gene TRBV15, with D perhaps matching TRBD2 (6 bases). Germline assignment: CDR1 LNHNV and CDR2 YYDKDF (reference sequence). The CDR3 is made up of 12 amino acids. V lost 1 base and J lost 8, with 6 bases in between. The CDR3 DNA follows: TGTGCCACCAGCAGAGGCGGGGATGAGCAGTTCTTC. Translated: CATSRGGDEQFF.

CDR3 region: CASSLNRHRTGPLIYEQYF. DNA of the CDR3: TGTGCCAGCAGCTTAAACCGGCACAGGACAGGACCTCTAATTTACGAGCAGTACTTC. The chain combines TRBV11-2 with TRBJ2-7, with 7 bases fitting TRBD1. With 2 bases clipped from V and 4 bases from J, the junction kept 20 bases outside the gene matches. Germline values: CDR1 SGHAT, CDR2 FQNNGV. The CDR3 extends over 19 amino acids.

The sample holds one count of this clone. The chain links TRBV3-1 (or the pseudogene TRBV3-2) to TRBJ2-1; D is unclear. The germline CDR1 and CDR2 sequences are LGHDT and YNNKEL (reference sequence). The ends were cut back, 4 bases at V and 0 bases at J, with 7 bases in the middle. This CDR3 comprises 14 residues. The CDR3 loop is CASSPRNSYNEQFF. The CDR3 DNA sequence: TGTGCCAGCAGCCCCCGCAACTCCTACAATGAGCAGTTCTTC.

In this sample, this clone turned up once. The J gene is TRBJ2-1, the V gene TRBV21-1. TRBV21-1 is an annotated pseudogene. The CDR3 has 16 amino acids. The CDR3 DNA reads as TGTGCCAGCAGCAACGAGGTCAGGACCTCCGTCAATGAGCAGTTCTTC. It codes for CASSNEVRTSVNEQFF.

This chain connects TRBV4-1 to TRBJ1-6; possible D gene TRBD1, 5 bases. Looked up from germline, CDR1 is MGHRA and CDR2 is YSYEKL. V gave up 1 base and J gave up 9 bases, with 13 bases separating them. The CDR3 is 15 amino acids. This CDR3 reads CASSQGAGVGSPLHF. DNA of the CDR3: TGCGCCAGCAGCCAAGGTGCGGGGGTGGGTTCACCCCTCCACTTT.

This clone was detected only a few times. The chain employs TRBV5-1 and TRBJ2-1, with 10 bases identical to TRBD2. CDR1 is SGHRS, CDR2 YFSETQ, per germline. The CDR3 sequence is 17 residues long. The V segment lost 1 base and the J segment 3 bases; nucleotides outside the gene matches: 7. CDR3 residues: CASSLSASGRGYNEQFF. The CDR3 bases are TGCGCCAGCAGCTTGTCAGCTAGCGGGAGAGGCTACAATGAGCAGTTCTTC.

CDR3 protein: CASSLGFFGNTIYF. CDR3 nucleotides: TGTGCCAGCAGTCTTGGATTTTTTGGAAACACCATATATTTT. This sequence joins TRBV28 and TRBJ1-3; no definite D call. Looked up from germline, CDR1 is MDHEN and CDR2 is SYDVKM. Trimming shortened V by 5 bases and J by 3 bases, and 11 bases separated the two germline ends. CDR3 size: 14 residues. Filled out from reference TRBV28 and TRBJ1-3, the complete variable domain reads DVKVTQSSRYLVKRTGEKVFLECVQDMDHENMFWYRQDPGLGLRLIYFSYDVKMKEKGDIPEGYSVSREKKERFSLILESASTNQTSMYLCASSLGFFGNTIYFGEGSWLTVV.

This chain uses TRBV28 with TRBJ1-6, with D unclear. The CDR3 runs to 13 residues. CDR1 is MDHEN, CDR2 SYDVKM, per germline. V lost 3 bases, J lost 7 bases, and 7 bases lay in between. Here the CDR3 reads CASSLSFNSPLHF. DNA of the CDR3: TGTGCCAGCAGTTTGTCCTTCAATTCACCCCTCCACTTT.

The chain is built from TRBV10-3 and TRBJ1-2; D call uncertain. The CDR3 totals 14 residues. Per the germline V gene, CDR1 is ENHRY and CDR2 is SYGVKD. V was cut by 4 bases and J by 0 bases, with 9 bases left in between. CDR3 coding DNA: TGTGCCATCAGTGCCACCGCTGCTAACTATGGCTACACCTTC. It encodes CAISATAANYGYTF.

CDR3 in DNA: TGTGCCTGGACAGGGGGAGGAAACACCATATATTTT. It is translated as CAWTGGGNTIYF. This chain links TRBV30 with TRBJ1-3; TRBD1 matches 7 bases. J gave up 4 bases and V 4 bases, and 1 base lay outside the gene matches. Germline values: CDR1 GTSNPN, CDR2 SVGIG (reference sequence). The CDR3 totals 12 residues.

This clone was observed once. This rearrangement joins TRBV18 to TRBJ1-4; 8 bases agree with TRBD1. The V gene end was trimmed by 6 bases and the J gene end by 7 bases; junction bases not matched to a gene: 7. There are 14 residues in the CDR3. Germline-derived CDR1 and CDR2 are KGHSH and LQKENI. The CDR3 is CASSPTGAGEKLFF. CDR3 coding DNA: TGTGCCAGCTCCCCGACAGGGGCAGGTGAAAAACTGTTTTTT.

The CDR3 region is CASSPKTSYSGTEAFF. CDR3 coding DNA: TGTGCCAGCAGCCCCAAAACCTCGTATTCGGGCACTGAAGCTTTCTTT. V is TRBV7-9 and J is TRBJ1-1; D remains unclear. V lost 5 bases to trimming and J lost 4 bases, with 20 bases between them. CDR1 is SEHNR and CDR2 is FQNEAQ in the germline V gene (reference sequence). This CDR3 is 16 amino acids long.

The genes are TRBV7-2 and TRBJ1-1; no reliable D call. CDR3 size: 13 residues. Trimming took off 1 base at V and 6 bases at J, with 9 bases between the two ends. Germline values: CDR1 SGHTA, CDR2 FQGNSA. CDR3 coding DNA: TGTGCCAGCAGCTTAGGGGAGGTATCTGAAGCTTTCTTT. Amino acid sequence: CASSLGEVSEAFF. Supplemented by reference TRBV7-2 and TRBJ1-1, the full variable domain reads GAGVSQSPSNKVTEKGKDVELRCDPISGHTALYWYRQSLGQGLEFLIYFQGNSAPDKSGLPSDRFSAERTGGSVSTLTIQRTQQEDSAVYLCASSLGEVSEAFFGQGTRLTVV.